Below are 27 T cell receptor beta chains sequenced from a single sample in a study of PD-L1 blockade in urothelial cancer. Time point given: peripheral blood 6 weeks after treatment start. Profiling relied on immunoSEQ multiplex PCR, and the TCRdb table lists in-frame clones only, not all of them. The profile shows 46,000 or so clones, around 86% of them singletons. This material consisted of PBMCs, taken around atezolizumab (anti-PD-L1) treatment. The receptor source for this set is a man aged 55 to 70 with urothelial cancer.

The chain recombines TRBV5-1 with TRBJ2-1; D gene ambiguous. The CDR3 totals 15 residues. The germline V gene encodes CDR1 SGHRS and CDR2 YFSETQ. Trimming removed 0 bases from V and 1 base from J, with 8 bases in between. CDR3 region: CASSLDDGSYNEQFF. DNA of the CDR3: TGCGCCAGCAGCTTGGATGACGGGTCCTACAATGAGCAGTTCTTC. Full variable domain (remainder filled in from reference TRBV5-1 and TRBJ2-1): KAGVTQTPRYLIKTRGQQVTLSCSPISGHRSVSWYQQTPGQGLQFLFEYFSETQRNKGNFPGRFSGRQFSNSRSEMNVSTLELGDSALYLCASSLDDGSYNEQFFGPGTRLTVL.

The gene calls are TRBV7-6 and TRBJ1-1; D is possibly TRBD1 (5 bases). V lost 4 bases and J lost 5, with 8 bases in between. This CDR3 spans 12 amino acids. Germline V gives CDR1 SGHVS, CDR2 FNYEAQ. The CDR3: CASSSGRTEAFF. CDR3 bases: TGTGCCAGCAGCTCAGGGAGGACTGAAGCTTTCTTT.

This chain connects TRBV2 to TRBJ1-6; possibly TRBD1 for D (5 bases). The ends were cut back, 6 bases at V and 7 bases at J, with 16 bases in the middle. This CDR3 region has 15 residues. The germline gives CDR1 SNHLY, CDR2 FYNNEI. The CDR3 loop is CASRSGFRGNSPLHF. The CDR3 DNA reads TGTGCCAGCAGAAGTGGGTTTAGGGGCAATTCACCCCTCCACTTT.

The CDR3 DNA sequence: TGTGCCAGCAGCCTCCCGAGCAATGAGCAGTTCTTC. Residues: CASSLPSNEQFF. The J gene is TRBJ2-1, the V gene TRBV7-2, with D uncertain. V was clipped by 5 bases and J by 6 bases, with 8 bases between them. The germline V gene has CDR1 SGHTA and CDR2 FQGNSA. CDR3 length: 12 residues.

J is TRBJ1-6 and V is TRBV9; D not resolved. Trimming cost V 5 bases and J 8 bases, with 14 bases left between them. CDR1 is SGDLS and CDR2 is YYNGEE in the germline V gene. The CDR3 has 14 amino acids. The CDR3 region is CASSLFRRDSPLHF. The CDR3 coding sequence is TGTGCCAGCAGTCTATTCAGGAGGGATTCACCCCTCCACTTT. The full variable domain, completed using reference TRBV9 and TRBJ1-6, is DSGVTQTPKHLITATGQRVTLRCSPRSGDLSVYWYQQSLDQGLQFLIQYYNGEERAKGNILERFSAQQFPDLHSELNLSSLELGDSALYFCASSLFRRDSPLHFGNGTRLTVT.

The chain employs TRBV6-5 and TRBJ2-7, with 11 bases identical to TRBD2. J lost 2 bases, V lost 5 bases, and 5 bases had no gene match. Germline V gene sequence: CDR1 MNHEY, CDR2 SVGAGI. The CDR3 is made up of 15 amino acids. CDR3 amino acids: CASSLVAGGTYEQYF. In DNA, the CDR3 is TGTGCCAGCAGTCTGGTAGCGGGGGGGACCTACGAGCAGTACTTC.

This clone was picked up one time. The chain couples TRBV18 to TRBJ2-7, with 8 nucleotides matching TRBD1. The germline CDR1 and CDR2 sequences are KGHSH and LQKENI. V shed 2 bases, J shed 7 bases, and the junction held 4 bases outside the gene matches. The CDR3 runs to 13 residues. CDR3 sequence reads: CASSPSWDREQYF. The CDR3, as DNA: TGTGCCAGCTCACCATCTTGGGACAGGGAGCAGTACTTC. Combining the CDR3 with reference TRBV18 and TRBJ2-7 gives the whole variable domain NAGVMQNPRHLVRRRGQEARLRCSPMKGHSHVYWYRQLPEEGLKFMVYLQKENIIDESGMPKERFSAEFPKEGPSILRIQQVVRGDSAAYFCASSPSWDREQYFGPGTRLTVT.

This clone was picked up one time. The V call is TRBV4-3, the J call TRBJ1-3; D not resolved. Germline V gene data show CDR1 as LGHNA and CDR2 as YSLEER. The CDR3 runs to 18 residues. Trimming shortened V by 0 bases and J by 0 bases, and 15 bases separated the two germline ends. The CDR3 reads CASSQDQAMGISGNTIYF. The DNA for the CDR3 is TGCGCCAGCAGCCAAGATCAGGCCATGGGCATCTCTGGAAACACCATATATTTT.

This chain uses TRBV9 with TRBJ1-1; 8 bases agree with TRBD1. Germline-derived CDR1 and CDR2 are SGDLS and YYNGEE. CDR3 length: 14 amino acids. The V and J ends lost 8 bases and 1 base, in that order; junction bases with no gene match: 7. The CDR3 here is CASSFGTGNTEAFF. The CDR3 DNA sequence: TGTGCCAGTTCGTTCGGGACAGGGAACACTGAAGCTTTCTTT.

The chain uses TRBV28 and TRBJ1-1; D is possibly TRBD1 (5 bases). Germline CDR1 reads MDHEN; CDR2 reads SYDVKM. The CDR3 is 13 amino acids. V was clipped by 4 bases and J by 2 bases, with 8 bases between them. The CDR3 DNA sequence: TGTGCCAGCAGTTGGCAGGGTAACACTGAAGCTTTCTTT. Translated, it gives CASSWQGNTEAFF.

The chain couples TRBV30 to TRBJ2-1; TRBD2 agrees at 11 bases. The germline CDR1 and CDR2 sequences are GTSNPN and SVGIG (reference sequence). The V and J ends lost 3 bases and 5 bases, in that order; junction bases with no gene match: 6. The CDR3 consists of 15 residues. This chain's CDR3 is CAWRPSGGPHNEQFF. The DNA of the CDR3 is TGTGCCTGGAGACCTAGCGGGGGGCCGCACAATGAGCAGTTCTTC.

The rearrangement joins TRBV19 to TRBJ1-5; D is uncertain. The CDR3 runs 15 residues. Germline values: CDR1 LNHDA, CDR2 SQIVND (reference sequence). V dropped 0 bases and J dropped 6 bases, with 12 bases sitting between them. The CDR3 bases are TGTGCCAGTAGTATAGAGGGCGCGGGCTCTCAGCCCCAGCATTTT. Amino acids: CASSIEGAGSQPQHF.

The V gene is TRBV5-6, the J gene TRBJ2-3; 12 bases align to TRBD2. The CDR3 length is 16 residues. V gave up 0 bases and J gave up 8 bases; unmatched junction bases: 7. The germline gives CDR1 SGHDT, CDR2 YYEEEE. CDR3 sequence reads: CASSLASSGGEGTQYF. The CDR3 DNA reads as TGTGCCAGCAGCTTGGCGTCTAGCGGGGGGGAGGGTACGCAGTATTTT.

The chain links TRBV6-1 to TRBJ2-1, with 9 bases aligning to TRBD1. The CDR3 runs 17 residues. CDR1 MNHNS and CDR2 SASEGT come from the germline V gene. The trim removed 2 bases at V and 7 bases at J, leaving 12 bases unmatched. CDR3 residues: CASSESYWTGVVNEQFF. The CDR3 nucleotides read TGTGCCAGCAGTGAATCGTATTGGACAGGGGTTGTGAATGAGCAGTTCTTC.

This clone showed up just once. The CDR3 is CASSLTGSDYEQYF. The CDR3 bases are TGCGCCAGCAGCTTGACAGGGTCCGACTACGAGCAGTACTTC. V gene TRBV5-1 combines with J gene TRBJ2-7; tentatively, D is TRBD1 (6 bases). The CDR3 covers 14 residues. Germline loops: CDR1 SGHRS, CDR2 YFSETQ. Trimming removed 1 base from V and 3 bases from J, with 11 bases in between.

V usage is TRBV19 and J usage is TRBJ2-2; 8 bases agree with TRBD1. This CDR3 has 16 residues. With V trimmed by 3 bases and J by 3 bases, 6 bases remained unmatched. Germline assignment: CDR1 LNHDA and CDR2 SQIVND (reference sequence). CDR3 coding DNA: TGTGCCAGTAGTATCGTAACAGGGGGTGACACCGGGGAGCTGTTTTTT. Its translation: CASSIVTGGDTGELFF.

A remark on this clone: An end of the junction does not agree with germline; a read error may underlie this. The rearrangement uses TRBV7-9 and TRBJ1-1; 10 bases map to TRBD1. In germline, CDR1 is SEHNR, CDR2 FQNEAQ (reference sequence). This CDR3 comprises 11 residues. The CDR3 region has the DNA TGTGCCAGCAGCGCCAGACAGGGGGCCCTCTTT. It specifies CASSARQGALF.

The V and J genes are TRBV27 and TRBJ1-2, with 7 bases lining up with TRBD1. Germline CDR1 reads MNHEY; CDR2 reads SMNVEV (reference sequence). CDR3 length equals 15 residues. J lost 0 bases, V lost 5 bases, and 6 bases had no gene match. In DNA, the CDR3 is TGTGCCAGCAGTACGGGACAGCGAACTAACTATGGCTACACCTTC. This codes for CASSTGQRTNYGYTF.

V usage is TRBV10-1 and J usage is TRBJ2-1; 8 bases fit TRBD1. Germline values: CDR1 WNHNN, CDR2 SYGVQD (reference sequence). V gave up 4 bases and J gave up 6 bases; unmatched junction bases: 8. The CDR3 totals 15 residues. This CDR3 is CASSARQGPSNEQFF. The CDR3 DNA is TGCGCCAGCAGTGCCCGACAGGGGCCATCCAATGAGCAGTTCTTC.

The V gene is TRBV18, the J gene TRBJ1-6, with D perhaps matching TRBD1 (5 bases). Germline loops: CDR1 KGHSH, CDR2 LQKENI. Deletions cut 2 bases from V and 3 bases from J, with 8 bases between. CDR3 length equals 15 residues. The CDR3 protein is CASSPDSSYNSPLHF. CDR3 DNA: TGTGCCAGCTCACCAGACAGTAGCTATAATTCACCCCTCCACTTT. Complete variable domain (other parts from reference TRBV18 and TRBJ1-6): NAGVMQNPRHLVRRRGQEARLRCSPMKGHSHVYWYRQLPEEGLKFMVYLQKENIIDESGMPKERFSAEFPKEGPSILRIQQVVRGDSAAYFCASSPDSSYNSPLHFGNGTRLTVT.

The genes are TRBV7-9 and TRBJ2-7; 8 bases fit TRBD1. The CDR3 contains 14 residues. Per germline, CDR1 SEHNR and CDR2 FQNEAQ (reference sequence). The V gene end was trimmed by 5 bases and the J gene end by 3 bases; junction bases not matched to a gene: 6. CDR3 residues: CASSPPGTGYEQYF. The DNA for the CDR3 is TGTGCCAGCAGCCCGCCGGGGACAGGCTACGAGCAGTACTTC.

This chain connects TRBV11-2 to TRBJ2-1, with TRBD1 matching over 10 bases. The CDR3 contains 15 residues. The V and J ends lost 4 bases and 4 bases, in that order; junction bases with no gene match: 4. Per the germline V gene, CDR1 is SGHAT and CDR2 is FQNNGV. The CDR3 DNA follows: TGTGCCAGCAGCTGGACAGGGGGAACATACAATGAGCAGTTCTTC. This gives the protein CASSWTGGTYNEQFF.

This chain uses TRBV5-1 with TRBJ2-7, with D tentatively TRBD2 (6 bases). Deletions cut 2 bases from V and 2 bases from J, with 11 bases between. The length of the CDR3 is 14 residues. Germline lookup yields CDR1 SGHRS and CDR2 YFSETQ. The CDR3 bases are TGCGCCAGCAGCTTTTCCGGGGGAACCTACGAGCAGTACTTC. It encodes CASSFSGGTYEQYF.

The rearrangement uses TRBV5-4 and TRBJ1-2, with D possibly matching TRBD1 (5 bases). Germline CDR1 and CDR2: SGHNT and YYREEE (reference sequence). The V end was cut by 2 bases, the J end by 8 bases, with 13 bases between. This CDR3 comprises 13 residues. CDR3 DNA: TGTGCCAGCAGCTTCGACAGACTGGAGGGCTACACCTTC. This sequence encodes CASSFDRLEGYTF.

The chain uses TRBV7-2 and TRBJ1-2; TRBD1 is a possible D gene (5 bases). V was trimmed by 2 bases and J by 8 bases, leaving 12 bases between them. The CDR3 sequence is 13 residues long. Germline V gives CDR1 SGHTA, CDR2 FQGNSA. The CDR3 loop is CASSLPQVVGYTF. DNA of the CDR3: TGTGCCAGCAGCTTACCACAGGTCGTGGGCTACACCTTC.

This clone showed up just a few times. The chain has TRBV6-5 and TRBJ2-4; the D gene is possibly TRBD1 (6 bases). The CDR3 extends over 14 amino acids. Per the germline V gene, CDR1 is MNHEY and CDR2 is SVGAGI. The germline V and J ends were trimmed by 4 bases and 2 bases, with 9 bases remaining between them. The CDR3 nucleotides read TGTGCCAGCAGTTTCAGGGGTTCCAAAAACATTCAGTACTTC. Amino acids: CASSFRGSKNIQYF.

The V call is TRBV2, the J call TRBJ2-1; 9 bases map to TRBD2. V shed 6 bases and J 10 bases; nucleotides not matched to a gene: 10. This CDR3 has 14 residues. Germline lookup yields CDR1 SNHLY and CDR2 FYNNEI. As DNA, the CDR3 is TGTGCCAGCAGGGGTTCTAGCGGGGCCGGGGAGCAGTTCTTC. Encoded protein: CASRGSSGAGEQFF.